These 20 T cell receptor beta chains share one sample of origin, sequenced in a study of control samples from healthy donors and cancer patients. Sequencing was performed with immunoSEQ multiplex PCR; in TCRdb, only in-frame clones are kept and a portion is missing. This sample has around 76,000 clones, with roughly 94% found just once. Sequencing was performed on blood. These receptor sequences come from a woman in her thirties or forties in good health.

V usage is TRBV6-5 and J usage is TRBJ2-7; 9 bases line up with TRBD1. The CDR3 covers 13 residues. J lost 3 bases, V lost 6 bases, and 3 bases had no gene match. Germline lookup yields CDR1 MNHEY and CDR2 SVGAGI. The CDR3 region is CASRAGQGYEQYF. CDR3 nucleotide sequence: TGTGCCAGCAGGGCGGGACAGGGCTACGAGCAGTACTTC.

The chain employs TRBV21-1 and TRBJ1-1. TRBV21-1 is a recognized pseudogene. The CDR3 runs 12 residues. CDR3 region: CASSSSGDGAFF. In nucleotides, the CDR3 is TGTGCCAGCAGCAGCTCGGGGGATGGAGCTTTCTTT.

V and J are TRBV27 and TRBJ1-5; TRBD1 agrees at 10 bases. Trimming took 4 bases from V and 6 from J; bases not matched to a gene: 12. CDR3 length equals 17 residues. CDR1 and CDR2 (germline): MNHEY, SMNVEV (reference sequence). DNA of the CDR3: TGTGCCAGCAGTTATACCGGGACAGGGGTAGGGGGTCAGCCCCAGCATTTT. Its translation: CASSYTGTGVGGQPQHF.

The J gene is TRBJ1-5, the V gene TRBV3-1 (or the pseudogene TRBV3-2), with D perhaps matching TRBD1 (6 bases). Trimming removed 5 bases from V and 2 bases from J, with 10 bases in between. Germline CDR1 LGHDT, CDR2 YNNKEL (reference sequence). This CDR3 spans 14 amino acids. This CDR3 is CASSGGWGNQPQHF. DNA of the CDR3: TGTGCCAGCAGCGGGGGCTGGGGCAATCAGCCCCAGCATTTT.

This rearrangement joins TRBV9 to TRBJ2-6; no firm D call. The V end was cut by 5 bases, the J end by 0 bases, with 18 bases between. The CDR3 is 18 amino acids. Germline lookup yields CDR1 SGDLS and CDR2 YYNGEE. This CDR3 is CASSYSVERSSGANVLTF. In nucleotides, the CDR3 is TGTGCCAGCAGTTACTCCGTAGAACGAAGCTCTGGGGCCAACGTCCTGACTTTC.

The chain carries TRBV5-1 and TRBJ2-7; TRBD2 matches at 10 bases. Germline-derived CDR1 and CDR2 are SGHRS and YFSETQ. J gave up 3 bases and V 6 bases, and 15 bases lay outside the gene matches. This CDR3 region has 17 residues. The chain's CDR3 is CASKRGSLAGAYYEQYF. CDR3 DNA: TGCGCCAGCAAGAGGGGGTCGCTAGCGGGGGCTTACTACGAGCAGTACTTC.

The gene calls are TRBV4-2 and TRBJ1-2; D is uncertain. Germline V CDR1 and CDR2: LGHNA, YNFKEQ. Between the trimmed V and J ends, which lost 0 bases and 2 bases, there was a span of 10 bases. The CDR3 consists of 15 residues. For the CDR3, the DNA is TGTGCCAGCAGCCAAGAAGCGACGGCGAACTATGGCTACACCTTC. This sequence encodes CASSQEATANYGYTF.

This chain connects TRBV7-9 to TRBJ1-5, with D tentatively TRBD1 (5 bases). This CDR3 spans 18 amino acids. Per germline, CDR1 SEHNR and CDR2 FQNEAQ (reference sequence). Trimming took 1 base from V and 2 from J, leaving 18 bases between them. The CDR3 loop is CASSLGGRGSRGNQPQHF. The DNA of the CDR3 is TGTGCCAGCAGCTTAGGGGGGAGGGGATCCAGGGGCAATCAGCCCCAGCATTTT.

The J gene is TRBJ2-2, the V gene TRBV9; 8 bases line up with TRBD1. The CDR3 sequence is 17 residues long. V dropped 4 bases and J dropped 3; count of bases not matched to a gene: 11. CDR1 and CDR2 (germline): SGDLS, YYNGEE. The CDR3: CASSRTGQALDTGELFF. In nucleotides, the CDR3 is TGTGCCAGCAGCCGGACAGGGCAGGCCCTCGACACCGGGGAGCTGTTTTTT.

The J gene is TRBJ2-5, the V gene TRBV6-5, with a tentative D call TRBD1 (5 bases). V was cut by 7 bases and J by 2 bases, with 14 bases left in between. In germline, CDR1 is MNHEY, CDR2 SVGAGI. This CDR3 is built from 14 residues. Here the CDR3 reads CASTAGRGQETQYF. The CDR3 DNA sequence: TGTGCCAGCACGGCCGGAAGGGGACAAGAGACCCAGTACTTC.

The gene calls are TRBV29-1 and TRBJ2-5, with D possibly matching TRBD2 (5 bases). Germline CDR1 is SQVTM and CDR2 is ANQGSEA. V was clipped by 3 bases and J by 11 bases, with 13 bases between them. CDR3 size: 11 residues. CDR3: CSVEYLGAQYF. CDR3 sequence (DNA): TGCAGCGTTGAGTATCTGGGAGCTCAGTACTTC.

The rearrangement links TRBV19 to TRBJ2-3; D is possibly TRBD1 (6 bases). This CDR3 has 13 residues. Deletions cut 10 bases from V and 2 bases from J, with 13 bases between. In germline, CDR1 is LNHDA, CDR2 SQIVND (reference sequence). The CDR3 DNA is TGTGCCACCCGGACAGTCCCCACAGATACGCAGTATTTT. As protein: CATRTVPTDTQYF.

The CDR3 DNA follows: TGTGCCAGCAGCCCCGGGACAGGGAATGGTGAGCAGTTCTTC. Amino acids: CASSPGTGNGEQFF. This rearrangement joins TRBV7-6 to TRBJ2-1, with 9 bases identical to TRBD1. Germline assignment: CDR1 SGHVS and CDR2 FNYEAQ. The J segment lost 9 bases and the V segment lost 5 bases, leaving 8 bases of the junction unmatched. The CDR3 runs 14 residues.

The chain couples TRBV27 to TRBJ2-3, with TRBD2 matching over 8 bases. Germline trimming cut 5 bases from V and 7 bases from J; bases unmatched to any gene: 8. Germline CDR1 and CDR2: MNHEY and SMNVEV (reference sequence). The CDR3 has 14 residues. The chain's CDR3 is CASSERGGQYTQYF. Here the CDR3 DNA reads TGTGCCAGCAGTGAACGGGGGGGCCAGTATACGCAGTATTTT.

This clone came up once. The chain is built from TRBV5-1 and TRBJ2-2, with 9 bases matching TRBD2. From germline, CDR1 is SGHRS and CDR2 YFSETQ. CDR3 length: 15 amino acids. Trimming removed 1 base from V and 4 bases from J; junction bases left unmatched: 2. The DNA for the CDR3 is TGCGCCAGCAGCTTGTCACTAGCGGGCACCGGGGAGCTGTTTTTT. It yields the protein CASSLSLAGTGELFF. The whole variable domain, remainder taken from reference TRBV5-1 and TRBJ2-2, is KAGVTQTPRYLIKTRGQQVTLSCSPISGHRSVSWYQQTPGQGLQFLFEYFSETQRNKGNFPGRFSGRQFSNSRSEMNVSTLELGDSALYLCASSLSLAGTGELFFGEGSRLTVL.

The V gene is TRBV2, the J gene TRBJ2-7; TRBD2 aligns across 8 bases. The CDR3 is 15 amino acids. Germline V gives CDR1 SNHLY, CDR2 FYNNEI. Unmatched junction bases numbered 12, after V lost 9 bases and J lost 2 bases. DNA of the CDR3: TGTGCCAGTCGAGGGAGCGGGGGATCAACCTACGAGCAGTACTTC. Its protein product is CASRGSGGSTYEQYF.

The rearrangement uses TRBV18 and TRBJ2-2, with 7 positions matching TRBD2. This CDR3 spans 16 amino acids. The ends lost 2 bases at V and 6 bases at J; junction bases unmatched: 9. Per the germline V gene, CDR1 is KGHSH and CDR2 is LQKENI. CDR3 in amino acids: CASSPMAGVDSGELFF. The CDR3 nucleotides are TGTGCCAGCTCACCAATGGCGGGAGTGGATTCCGGGGAGCTGTTTTTT.

This chain links TRBV10-3 with TRBJ1-1, with TRBD1 identical over 7 bases. The V and J ends lost 8 bases and 0 bases, in that order; junction bases with no gene match: 3. Germline lookup yields CDR1 ENHRY and CDR2 SYGVKD. This CDR3 has 13 residues. The CDR3 loop reads CAIQGVMNTEAFF. CDR3 nucleotide sequence: TGTGCCATCCAGGGGGTGATGAACACTGAAGCTTTCTTT.

The CDR3 DNA is TGTGCCAGCAGTTTTACCAGGCCCTACAATGAGCAGTTCTTC. It specifies CASSFTRPYNEQFF. The V and J genes are TRBV27 and TRBJ2-1; D is unclear. The CDR3 covers 14 residues. V was cut by 3 bases and J by 2 bases, with 8 bases left in between. Germline CDR1 reads MNHEY; CDR2 reads SMNVEV (reference sequence).

V is TRBV18 and J is TRBJ2-3; 10 nucleotides line up with TRBD1. The CDR3 sequence is 14 residues long. Germline V CDR1 and CDR2: KGHSH, LQKENI. Trimming at V came to 2 bases and at J to 5 bases, leaving 1 base not matched to a gene. CDR3 residues: CASSPGTGEDTQYF. CDR3 in DNA: TGTGCCAGCTCACCAGGGACAGGGGAAGATACGCAGTATTTT.